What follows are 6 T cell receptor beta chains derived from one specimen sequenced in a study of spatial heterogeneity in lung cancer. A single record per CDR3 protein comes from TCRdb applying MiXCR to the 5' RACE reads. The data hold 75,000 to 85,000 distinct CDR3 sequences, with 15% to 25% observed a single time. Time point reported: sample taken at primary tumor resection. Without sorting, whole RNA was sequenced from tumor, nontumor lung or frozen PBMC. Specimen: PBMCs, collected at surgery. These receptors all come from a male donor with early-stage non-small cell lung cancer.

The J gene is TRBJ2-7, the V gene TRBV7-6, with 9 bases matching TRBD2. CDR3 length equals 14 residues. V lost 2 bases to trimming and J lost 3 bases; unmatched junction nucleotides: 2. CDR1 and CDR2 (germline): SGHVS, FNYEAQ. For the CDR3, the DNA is TGTGCCAGCAGCTTATCACTAGCGGGCTACGAGCAGTACTTC. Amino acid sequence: CASSLSLAGYEQYF.

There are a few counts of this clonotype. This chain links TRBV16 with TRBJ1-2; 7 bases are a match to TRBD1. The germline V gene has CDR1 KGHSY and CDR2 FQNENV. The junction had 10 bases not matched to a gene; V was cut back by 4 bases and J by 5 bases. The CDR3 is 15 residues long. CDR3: CASSLDRPSGYGYTF. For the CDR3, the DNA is TGTGCCAGCAGCCTGGACAGGCCCTCGGGGTATGGCTACACCTTC.

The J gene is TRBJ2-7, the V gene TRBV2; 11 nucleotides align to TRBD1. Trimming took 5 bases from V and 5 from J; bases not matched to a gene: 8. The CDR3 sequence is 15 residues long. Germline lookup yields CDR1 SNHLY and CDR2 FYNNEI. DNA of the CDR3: TGTGCCAGCAGTTCCGGACAGGGGGCTTGGAACGAGCAGTACTTC. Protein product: CASSSGQGAWNEQYF.

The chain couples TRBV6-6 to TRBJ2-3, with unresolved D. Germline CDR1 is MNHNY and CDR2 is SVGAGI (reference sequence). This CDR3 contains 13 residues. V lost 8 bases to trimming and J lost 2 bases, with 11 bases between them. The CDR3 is CASEPEFTDTQYF. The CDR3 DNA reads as TGTGCCAGCGAACCAGAGTTCACAGATACGCAGTATTTT.

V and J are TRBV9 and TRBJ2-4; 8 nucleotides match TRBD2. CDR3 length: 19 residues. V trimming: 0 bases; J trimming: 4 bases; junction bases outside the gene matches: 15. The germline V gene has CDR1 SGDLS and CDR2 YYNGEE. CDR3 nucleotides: TGTGCCAGCAGCGTAGGTGGTGGGGAGGTAGCGGGATTGAAAAACATTCAGTACTTC. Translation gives CASSVGGGEVAGLKNIQYF.

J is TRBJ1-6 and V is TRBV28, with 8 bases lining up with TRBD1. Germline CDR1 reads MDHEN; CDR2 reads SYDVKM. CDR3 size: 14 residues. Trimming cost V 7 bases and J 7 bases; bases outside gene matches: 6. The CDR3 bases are TGTGCCAGCACCTCCGACAGGGGAAATTCACCCCTCCACTTT. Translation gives CASTSDRGNSPLHF.